The clone carrying this T cell receptor beta chain was recorded at least ten times. No treatment of any kind had been given to any patient before thyroid surgery. TCRdb re-called the PCR reads through MiXCR. The sample contains tens of thousands of clones, around a fifth of which appear only once. The source of the sample is a study of metastatic and nonmetastatic thyroid tumors. Trimming left V 3 bases short and J 3 bases short, with 13 bases between. CDR1 is DFQATT and CDR2 is SNEGSKA in the germline V gene (reference sequence). The CDR3 loop spans 14 amino acids. The specimen sequenced was blood. The genes are TRBV20-1 and TRBJ2-3, with TRBD2 as a possible D gene (6 bases). This receptor was taken from a female donor with papillary thyroid cancer or a benign thyroid nodule (not recorded which). Some clones in this sample may be carry-over from other donors' samples. CDR3: CSASSGDGTDTQYF. For the CDR3, the DNA is TGCAGTGCTAGTTCGGGGGACGGGACAGATACGCAGTATTTT.